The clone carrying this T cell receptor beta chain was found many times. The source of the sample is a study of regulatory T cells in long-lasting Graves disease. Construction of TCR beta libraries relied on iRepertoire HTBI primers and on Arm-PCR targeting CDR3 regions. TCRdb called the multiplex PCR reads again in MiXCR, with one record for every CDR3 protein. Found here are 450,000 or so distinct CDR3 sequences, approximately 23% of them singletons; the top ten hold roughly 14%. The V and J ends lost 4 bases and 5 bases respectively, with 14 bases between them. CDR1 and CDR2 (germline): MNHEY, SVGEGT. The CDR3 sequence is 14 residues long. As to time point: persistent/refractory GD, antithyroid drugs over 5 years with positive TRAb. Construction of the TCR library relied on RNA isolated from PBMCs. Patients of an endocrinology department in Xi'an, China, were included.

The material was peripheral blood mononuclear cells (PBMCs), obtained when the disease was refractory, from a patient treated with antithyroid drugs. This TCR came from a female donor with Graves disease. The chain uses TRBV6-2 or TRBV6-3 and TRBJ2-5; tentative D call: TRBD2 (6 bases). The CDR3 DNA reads TGTGCCAGCAGTTGGGACGGTGGGAGGGAGACCCAGTACTTC. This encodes CASSWDGGRETQYF.